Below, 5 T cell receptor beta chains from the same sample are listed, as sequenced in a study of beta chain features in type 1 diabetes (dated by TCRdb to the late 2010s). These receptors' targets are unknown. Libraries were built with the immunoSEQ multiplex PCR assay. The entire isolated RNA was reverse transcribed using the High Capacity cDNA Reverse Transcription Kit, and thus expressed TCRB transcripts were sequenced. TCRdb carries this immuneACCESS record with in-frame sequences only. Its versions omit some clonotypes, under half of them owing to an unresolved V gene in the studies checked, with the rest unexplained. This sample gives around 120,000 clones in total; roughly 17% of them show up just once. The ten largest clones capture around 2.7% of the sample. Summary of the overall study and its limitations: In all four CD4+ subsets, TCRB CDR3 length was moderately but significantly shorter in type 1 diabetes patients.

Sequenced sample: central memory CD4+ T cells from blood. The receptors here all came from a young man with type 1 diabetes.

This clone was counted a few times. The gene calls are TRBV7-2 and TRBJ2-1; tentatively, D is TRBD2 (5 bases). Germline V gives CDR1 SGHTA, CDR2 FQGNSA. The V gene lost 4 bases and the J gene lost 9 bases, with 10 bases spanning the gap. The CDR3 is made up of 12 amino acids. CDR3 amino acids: CASSSPGSEQFF. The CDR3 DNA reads TGTGCCAGCAGCTCTCCGGGAAGTGAGCAGTTCTTC.

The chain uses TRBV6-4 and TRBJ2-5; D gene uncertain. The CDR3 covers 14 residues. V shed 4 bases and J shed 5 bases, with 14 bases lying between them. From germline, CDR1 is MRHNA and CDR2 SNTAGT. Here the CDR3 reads CASSAKGSGETQYF. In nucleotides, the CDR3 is TGTGCCAGCAGTGCCAAAGGGTCTGGGGAGACCCAGTACTTC.

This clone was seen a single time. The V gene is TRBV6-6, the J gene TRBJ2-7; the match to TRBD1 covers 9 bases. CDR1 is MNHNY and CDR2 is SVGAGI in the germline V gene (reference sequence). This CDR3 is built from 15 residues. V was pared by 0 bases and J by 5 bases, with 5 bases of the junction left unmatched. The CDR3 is CASSYSGTGTHEQYF. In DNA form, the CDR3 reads TGTGCCAGCAGTTACTCGGGGACAGGGACCCACGAGCAGTACTTC.

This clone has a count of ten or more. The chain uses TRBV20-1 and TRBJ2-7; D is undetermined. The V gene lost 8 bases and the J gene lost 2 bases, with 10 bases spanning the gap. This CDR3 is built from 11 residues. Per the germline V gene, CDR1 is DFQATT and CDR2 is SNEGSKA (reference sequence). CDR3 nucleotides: TGCAGTCACTCCGGGCCCTACGAGCAGTACTTC. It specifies CSHSGPYEQYF.

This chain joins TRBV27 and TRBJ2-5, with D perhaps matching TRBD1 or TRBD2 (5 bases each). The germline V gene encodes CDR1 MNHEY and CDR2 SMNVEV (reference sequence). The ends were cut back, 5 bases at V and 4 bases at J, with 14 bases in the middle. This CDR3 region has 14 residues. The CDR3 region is CASSIGTSGETQYF. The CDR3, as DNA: TGTGCCAGCAGTATCGGGACCTCAGGAGAGACCCAGTACTTC.